A selection of T cell receptor beta chains follows, all from one sample in a study of neurological immune-mediated disorders. Using its own MiXCR run on the 5' RACE reads, TCRdb lists one record per CDR3 protein. This table holds under 50,000 distinct CDR3 sequences, over 10% found once. Material: PBMCs. Source of these receptors: a male donor with HTLV-1-associated myelopathy (HAM/TSP). CDR3s include the opening cysteine and the closing phenylalanine or tryptophan. Each record gives: D gene, clone size, J gene, V gene, CDR3 length, CDR3 DNA, CDR3 protein. The D gene is left open where the match is weak. Expanded clones get a size class; other rows say once, few or many, or leave the size out.

>.|many|TRBJ1-2|TRBV5-1|14
TGCGCCAGCAGCTTGGGACAGCTTAACTATGGCTACACCTTC
CASSLGQLNYGYTF
>.|many|TRBJ1-3|TRBV7-2|16
TGTGCCAGCAGCCCCGCGACAGGTCGCTCTGGAAACACCATATATTTT
CASSPATGRSGNTIYF
>.|many|TRBJ2-2|TRBV12-3/TRBV12-4|14
TGTGCCAGCAGTTTATGGCTGAACACCGGGGAGCTGTTTTTT
CASSLWLNTGELFF
>.|many|TRBJ1-4|TRBV20-1|16
TGCAGTGCTAGATCCTCCACAGGAGGGGGATATGAAAAACTGTTTTTT
CSARSSTGGGYEKLFF
>.|many|TRBJ2-3|TRBV4-2|15
TGTGCCAGCAGCCAAGCGGCCTCGCATCGAGATACGCAGTATTTT
CASSQAASHRDTQYF
>TRBD1|.|TRBJ2-1|TRBV12-3/TRBV12-4|15
TGTGCCAGCAGTCGACAGGGCACCTCCTACAATGAGCAGTTCTTC
CASSRQGTSYNEQFF
>TRBD1|many|TRBJ2-3|TRBV6-1|16
TGTGCCAGCAGTTTCCGGGACAGGGGGCTTACAGATACGCAGTATTTT
CASSFRDRGLTDTQYF
>.|many|TRBJ1-1|TRBV5-1|14
TGCGCCAGCAGCTTGTACGGGGAGAACACTGAAGCTTTCTTT
CASSLYGENTEAFF
>.|many|TRBJ2-1|TRBV7-2|13
TGTGCCAGCAGCGCCAGGCCGCGAAATGAGCAGTTCTTC
CASSARPRNEQFF
>.|.|TRBJ1-4|TRBV7-7|13
TGTGCCAGCAGCTTAGTAGTCGATGAAAAACTGTTTTTT
CASSLVVDEKLFF
>TRBD2|.|TRBJ2-5|TRBV20-1|16
TGCAGTGCTGGGGTTACTAGCGGGATCCCTCAAGAGACCCAGTACTTC
CSAGVTSGIPQETQYF